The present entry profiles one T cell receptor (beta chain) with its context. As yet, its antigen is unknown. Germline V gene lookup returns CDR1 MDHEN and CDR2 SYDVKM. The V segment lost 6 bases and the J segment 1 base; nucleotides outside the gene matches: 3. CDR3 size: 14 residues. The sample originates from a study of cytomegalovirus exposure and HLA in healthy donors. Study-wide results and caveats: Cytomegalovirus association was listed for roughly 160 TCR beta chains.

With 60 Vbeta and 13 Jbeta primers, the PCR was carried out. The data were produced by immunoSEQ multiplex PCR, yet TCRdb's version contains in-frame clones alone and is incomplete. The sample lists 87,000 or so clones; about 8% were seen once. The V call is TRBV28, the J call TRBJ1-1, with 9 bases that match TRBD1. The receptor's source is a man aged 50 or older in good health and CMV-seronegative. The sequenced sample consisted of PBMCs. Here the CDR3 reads CASRGTGRNTEAFF. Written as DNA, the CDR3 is TGTGCCAGCAGAGGGACAGGGAGGAACACTGAAGCTTTCTTT.